One sample yielded the 18 T cell receptor beta chains listed below, sequenced in a study of blood T cells in healthy people across ages. Then a second PCR, running about 6 to 11 cycles, was carried out with a sample-barcoded 5' primer and a J-beta primer mix. Using its own MiXCR run on the 5' RACE reads, TCRdb lists one record per CDR3 protein. Of fewer than 2 million distinct CDR3 sequences listed, approximately 40% were seen once; the top ten hold roughly 23%. Specimen: blood. Receptor source: a human donor in good health.

The genes are TRBV7-9 and TRBJ2-7; the D is unclear. Looked up from germline, CDR1 is SEHNR and CDR2 is FQNEAQ (reference sequence). Trimming shortened V by 3 bases and J by 2 bases, and 11 bases separated the two germline ends. The CDR3 loop spans 14 amino acids. The CDR3 is CASSFFDGAYEQYF. The CDR3 DNA follows: TGTGCCAGCAGCTTTTTTGACGGTGCCTACGAGCAGTACTTC.

The rearrangement links TRBV12-3 or TRBV12-4 to TRBJ2-6, with D hard to call. The CDR3 runs 13 residues. Trimming pared 6 bases from V and 3 bases from J, leaving 6 bases between. The CDR3 nucleotides are TGTGCCAGCAGGCCAGTTGGGGCCAACGTCCTGACTTTC. Translating gives CASRPVGANVLTF.

The chain combines TRBV7-8 with TRBJ2-1; 12 bases are shared with TRBD2. V gave up 7 bases and J gave up 4 bases; unmatched junction bases: 26. The germline gives CDR1 SGHVS, CDR2 FQNEAQ. CDR3 length equals 22 residues. CDR3 sequence: CASKAARGRLAGARPVYNEQFF. In nucleotides, the CDR3 is TGTGCCAGCAAGGCCGCAAGAGGAAGACTAGCGGGGGCCCGGCCCGTATACAATGAGCAGTTCTTC.

There are many counts of this clonotype. The V and J genes are TRBV12-3 or TRBV12-4 and TRBJ2-6; D is undetermined. The CDR3 is 13 residues long. With 6 bases removed from V and 1 base from J, the gap between germline ends came to 4 bases. CDR3 sequence: CASRGSGANVLTF. The CDR3 region has the DNA TGTGCCAGCAGGGGGTCTGGGGCCAACGTCCTGACTTTC.

V is TRBV7-8 and J is TRBJ2-2; TRBD2 is a possible D gene (5 bases). The V end lost 9 bases, the J end lost 6 bases, and 8 bases lay between the germline ends. This CDR3 spans 11 amino acids. The germline gives CDR1 SGHVS, CDR2 FQNEAQ. Here the CDR3 DNA reads TGTGCCAGTTATAGCGCCGGGGAGCTGTTTTTT. Residues: CASYSAGELFF.

This clonotype showed up just a few times. This rearrangement joins TRBV24-1 to TRBJ2-1; TRBD1 or TRBD2 may be the D gene (5 bases each). Trimming took 9 bases from V and 1 from J, leaving 6 bases between them. The CDR3 loop spans 12 amino acids. The germline CDR1 and CDR2 sequences are KGHDR and SFDVKD. Here the CDR3 DNA reads TGTGCCACCGGGGGTTCCTACAATGAGCAGTTCTTC. Amino acid sequence: CATGGSYNEQFF.

About this clonotype itself: This CDR3 fails to terminate in the conserved phenylalanine or tryptophan, so it likely reflects a read error. The V gene is TRBV20-1, the J gene TRBJ2-4; no clear D. The end of the DNA is better explained by TRBJ2-7, so the J call may be wrong. This CDR3 region has 13 residues. The germline V gene encodes CDR1 DFQATT and CDR2 SNEGSKA (reference sequence). CDR3 residues: CSAREFGNYEQYL. The CDR3 DNA reads TGCAGTGCTAGAGAGTTCGGTAACTACGAGCAGTACTTA.

This clonotype occurred once. The V gene is TRBV3-1, the J gene TRBJ2-4; weak D call: TRBD2 (6 bases). V dropped 6 bases and J dropped 13 bases, with 22 bases sitting between them. This CDR3 has 14 amino acids. Germline V gene lookup returns CDR1 LGHDT and CDR2 YNNKEL (reference sequence). CDR3 bases: TGTGCCAGCAGTTTGCGTTTGGGGGAGGATGAGCAGTACTTC. Amino acids: CASSLRLGEDEQYF. The whole variable domain, remainder taken from reference TRBV3-1 and TRBJ2-4, is DTAVSQTPKYLVTQMGNDKSIKCEQNLGHDTMYWYKQDSKKFLKIMFSYNNKELIINETVPNRFSPKSPDKAHLNLHINSLELGDSAVYFCASSLRLGEDEQYFGAGTRLSVL.

The rearrangement uses TRBV4-3 and TRBJ1-2; weak D call: TRBD1 (5 bases). The CDR3 runs to 17 residues. Trimming took 0 bases from V and 8 from J, leaving 22 bases between them. Germline CDR1 LGHNA, CDR2 YSLEER. The CDR3 spells CASSQDPADSSVGGYTF. The CDR3 DNA follows: TGCGCCAGCAGCCAAGATCCTGCAGACAGCTCCGTGGGGGGCTACACCTTC.

The chain joins TRBV20-1 to TRBJ2-3, with TRBD2 matching 9 bases. Germline loops: CDR1 DFQATT, CDR2 SNEGSKA (reference sequence). The CDR3 covers 15 residues. Unmatched junction bases numbered 9, after V lost 4 bases and J lost 4 bases. The CDR3 protein is CSAMTAGGRADTQYF. In nucleotides, the CDR3 is TGCAGTGCTATGACGGCGGGGGGGAGGGCAGATACGCAGTATTTT.

This clonotype has more than one count but fewer than ten. The CDR3 DNA reads TGCAGTGCTACTCGTTTCACAGGTTTGGGCTCCTACGAGCAGTACTTC. Its protein is CSATRFTGLGSYEQYF. The V gene is TRBV20-1, the J gene TRBJ2-7; D may be TRBD1 (5 bases). The CDR3 extends over 16 amino acids. CDR1 DFQATT and CDR2 SNEGSKA come from the germline V gene (reference sequence). Trimming stripped 4 bases from V and 0 bases from J, with 19 bases between.

J is TRBJ2-6 and V is TRBV18; a weak D match, TRBD2 (5 bases). The germline V gene has CDR1 KGHSH and CDR2 LQKENI. Trimming shortened V by 8 bases and J by 0 bases, and 23 bases separated the two germline ends. The CDR3 loop spans 19 amino acids. In nucleotides, the CDR3 is TGTGCCAGCCCCCCGGGGTATGACGGATCCTTCTCTGGGGCCAACGTCCTGACTTTC. Translation gives CASPPGYDGSFSGANVLTF.

CDR3 coding DNA: TGTGCCAGCAGCTTAAGGAGGTATTCAGATACGCTGAACACTGAAGCTTTCTTT. Translation gives CASSLRRYSDTLNTEAFF. The rearrangement links TRBV5-5 to TRBJ1-1; D ambiguous. This CDR3 region has 18 residues. V lost 2 bases, J lost 0 bases, and 20 bases lay in between. Germline V lookup: CDR1 SGHKS, CDR2 YYEKEE (reference sequence).

A few counts support this clonotype. The genes are TRBV6-6 and TRBJ1-5; unclear D gene. CDR1 MNHNY and CDR2 SVGAGI come from the germline V gene (reference sequence). The CDR3 runs 12 residues. V was shortened by 7 bases and J by 7 bases, with 11 bases between the two germline ends. The chain's CDR3 is CASKAGTQPQHF. DNA for the CDR3: TGTGCCAGCAAAGCGGGTACACAGCCCCAGCATTTT.

The rearrangement links TRBV9 to TRBJ2-1; 8 bases are shared with TRBD2. The CDR3 is made up of 16 amino acids. CDR1 and CDR2 (germline): SGDLS, YYNGEE. The ends lost 5 bases at V and 0 bases at J; junction bases unmatched: 7. CDR3 bases: TGTGCCAGCAGTAAAGACGGGGGGGGCTCCTACAATGAGCAGTTCTTC. Residues: CASSKDGGGSYNEQFF.

The rearrangement links TRBV11-3 to TRBJ1-1; no clear D. With 5 bases removed from V and 7 bases from J, the gap between germline ends came to 17 bases. The germline V gene encodes CDR1 SGHNT and CDR2 YENEEA. The CDR3 totals 14 residues. This chain's CDR3 is CASSPWGGEFEAFF. The CDR3 region has the DNA TGTGCCAGCAGCCCATGGGGAGGAGAGTTTGAAGCTTTCTTT. Drawing the rest from reference TRBV11-3 and TRBJ1-1, the complete variable domain is EAGVVQSPRYKIIEKKQPVAFWCNPISGHNTLYWYLQNLGQGPELLIRYENEEAVDDSQLPKDRFSAERLKGVDSTLKIQPAELGDSAVYLCASSPWGGEFEAFFGQGTRLTVV.

The table lists this clonotype with a few counts. The chain joins TRBV10-3 to TRBJ1-2; 8 nucleotides agree with TRBD1. With 4 bases clipped from V and 3 bases from J, the junction kept 10 bases outside the gene matches. The CDR3 has 16 residues. The germline V gene has CDR1 ENHRY and CDR2 SYGVKD. The CDR3 nucleotides read TGTGCCATCAGTGTTTCTCGGGACAGGCCGGACTATGGCTACACCTTC. It specifies CAISVSRDRPDYGYTF.

The CDR3 loop reads CSARSLAGGYNEQFF. The CDR3 DNA follows: TGCAGTGCTAGGAGCCTAGCGGGGGGATACAATGAGCAGTTCTTC. This chain joins TRBV20-1 and TRBJ2-1; TRBD2 agrees at 11 bases. V dropped 3 bases and J dropped 4; count of bases not matched to a gene: 5. The CDR3 is 15 residues long. Germline CDR1 DFQATT, CDR2 SNEGSKA (reference sequence).